This T cell receptor beta chain was captured in a study of CD8+ T cells in alopecia areata. Study-wide background: Twice daily, treated patients received 5 to 10 mg of oral tofacitinib.

Trimming removed 2 bases from V and 2 bases from J, with 10 bases in between. The germline V gene has CDR1 ENHRY and CDR2 SYGVKD. CDR3 length: 14 amino acids. Study outcomes and limitations: Scalp lesions, especially in alopecia totalis/universalis, had higher clonality than normal scalp. Scalp clonality, along with expanded CD8+ clones among the top 100, was significantly decreased by tofacitinib. Scalp and blood samples kept many expanded lesional clones throughout tofacitinib.

The treatment here: oral pan-JAK inhibitor, 5-10 mg twice daily. Comments on this clone: Its specificity is not known.

Extraction of RNA preceded its reverse transcription into cDNA, which served as the sequencing template. Here immunoSEQ multiplex PCR was the method, and the copy in TCRdb shows in-frame clones only, minus some. This table has about 190,000 clones, 60% appearing once. This rearrangement joins TRBV10-3 to TRBJ2-7; tentatively, D is TRBD1 or TRBD2 (5 bases each). The sequencing used CD4+ T cells sorted from blood, collected at week 24, from a patient treated with tofacitinib. The origin of this receptor is a human donor with alopecia areata. CDR3 nucleotides: TGTGCCATCAGTGAGGATAGGGGAGCCTACGAGCAGTACTTC. It specifies CAISEDRGAYEQYF.